The entry below gives a single T cell receptor beta chain sequence along with its context. These data come from a study of identical twins. TCRdb reanalysed the 5' RACE reads using MiXCR and keeps one entry per CDR3 protein. The sample shows approximately 260,000 distinct CDR3 sequences, over 13% of them seen only once. Per germline, CDR1 LGHDT and CDR2 YNNKEL (reference sequence). The CDR3 contains 11 residues. V was trimmed by 4 bases and J by 9 bases, leaving 10 bases between them. The genes are TRBV3-1 and TRBJ2-7, with D hard to call. The sequence was collected from a woman in her late teens or twenties in good health. Input material: memory (CD45RO+) T cells sorted from blood. The CDR3 sequence: CASSRSKRQYF. The CDR3 DNA reads TGTGCCAGCAGCCGGAGCAAAAGGCAGTACTTC.